This entry lists 29 T cell receptor beta chains sequenced from one sample in a study of CD8+ T cells in alopecia areata (dated by TCRdb to 2016 to 2019). In a handful of patients from the biomarker study, an additional sort separated CD25+CD127- cells out of the CD4+ cells. Library method: the immunoSEQ multiplex PCR assay. RNA was extracted from all samples and reverse transcribed into cDNA as template for TCR sequencing. The table was pulled from immuneACCESS by TCRdb, which kept in-frame rearrangements only. Such tables lose some clones; where checked, under half of the loss comes from unresolved V genes, and the rest has no known cause. The sample includes around 35,000 clones, with roughly 53% observed a single time. Under 2% of the sample comes from the top ten. Sequencing was performed on CD4+ Tregs sorted from blood. These receptors originate from a human donor with alopecia areata.

Written as DNA, the CDR3 is TGCGCCAGCAGCCCAGGGGACAGAGGAGAGACCCAGTACTTC. This encodes CASSPGDRGETQYF. The gene calls are TRBV5-1 and TRBJ2-5; 7 nucleotides line up with TRBD1. The CDR3 sequence is 14 residues long. V was clipped by 4 bases and J by 4 bases; unmatched bases: 7. CDR1 SGHRS and CDR2 YFSETQ come from the germline V gene.

This clone was detected only a few times. The gene calls are TRBV4-3 and TRBJ2-7; D is unresolved. The CDR3 sequence is 15 residues long. From germline, CDR1 is LGHNA and CDR2 YSLEER. The V end was cut by 0 bases, the J end by 9 bases, with 18 bases between. CDR3 in DNA: TGCGCCAGCAGCCAAGATCCACTTACTGTCTCTCCGCAGTACTTC. Translated, it gives CASSQDPLTVSPQYF.

The V gene is TRBV11-3, the J gene TRBJ2-7; maybe TRBD1 (6 bases). V gave up 4 bases and J gave up 3 bases, with 16 bases separating them. Germline CDR1 SGHNT, CDR2 YENEEA. The CDR3 runs 15 residues. CDR3 loop: CASSSKPGTSYEQYF. In DNA, the CDR3 is TGTGCCAGCAGCTCAAAACCCGGGACAAGCTACGAGCAGTACTTC.

This clone was counted only a few times. This chain connects TRBV27 to TRBJ1-2; 12 bases align to TRBD1. This CDR3 is built from 13 residues. V lost 10 bases to trimming and J lost 2 bases; unmatched junction nucleotides: 2. Germline CDR1 is MNHEY and CDR2 is SMNVEV (reference sequence). The CDR3 region is CAKGTGGNYGYTF. The CDR3 bases are TGTGCCAAAGGGACAGGGGGCAACTATGGCTACACCTTC.

This chain uses TRBV27 with TRBJ1-4, with 7 nucleotides matching TRBD1. This CDR3 contains 14 residues. Germline V gene sequence: CDR1 MNHEY, CDR2 SMNVEV (reference sequence). Trimming cost V 5 bases and J 3 bases; bases outside gene matches: 3. CDR3 DNA sequence: TGTGCCAGCAGTCGACAGGGCCCTAATGAAAAACTGTTTTTT. This gives the protein CASSRQGPNEKLFF.

V usage is TRBV4-1 and J usage is TRBJ2-5, with 10 bases fitting TRBD2. Looked up from germline, CDR1 is MGHRA and CDR2 is YSYEKL. The CDR3 loop spans 17 amino acids. Losses at the gene ends were 4 bases for V and 7 bases for J; bases not matched to a gene: 15. CDR3 amino acids: CASSPRTSGLTSGTQYF. As DNA, the CDR3 is TGCGCCAGCAGCCCCAGGACTAGCGGTCTTACCTCGGGGACCCAGTACTTC.

The chain has TRBV7-2 and TRBJ1-5, with D maybe TRBD1 (5 bases). V was shortened by 4 bases and J by 4 bases, with 8 bases between the two germline ends. The germline V gene has CDR1 SGHTA and CDR2 FQGNSA. The CDR3 has 13 amino acids. The CDR3 DNA sequence: TGTGCCAGCAGCTCTTACAGGAATCAGCCCCAGCATTTT. Its protein is CASSSYRNQPQHF.

As DNA, the CDR3 is TGTGCCACCAGCAGAGGATCACAAGTAAACACTGAAGCTTTCTTT. Translated: CATSRGSQVNTEAFF. The rearrangement uses TRBV15 and TRBJ1-1; D ambiguous. In germline, CDR1 is LNHNV, CDR2 YYDKDF (reference sequence). The CDR3 sequence is 15 residues long. Trimming left V 1 base short and J 2 bases short, with 11 bases between.

This clone was seen once. This chain links TRBV5-1 with TRBJ2-7, with a possible D match to TRBD1 (6 bases). Trimming shortened V by 0 bases and J by 6 bases, and 16 bases separated the two germline ends. Germline V gives CDR1 SGHRS, CDR2 YFSETQ. CDR3 length equals 15 residues. This CDR3 reads CASSLAERRGGEQYF. The CDR3, as DNA: TGCGCCAGCAGCTTGGCCGAGCGCCGAGGGGGCGAGCAGTACTTC.

This clone was counted between two and nine times. The rearrangement links TRBV10-3 to TRBJ2-1; D may be TRBD2 (6 bases). Germline CDR1 ENHRY, CDR2 SYGVKD. This CDR3 spans 14 amino acids. Trimming stripped 6 bases from V and 5 bases from J, with 14 bases between. The CDR3 loop reads CAISAGGLDNEQFF. The DNA of the CDR3 is TGTGCCATCAGCGCCGGGGGATTGGACAATGAGCAGTTCTTC.

The chain is built from TRBV5-6 and TRBJ1-5; the D gene is possibly TRBD1 (5 bases). The CDR3 is 13 residues long. Germline assignment: CDR1 SGHDT and CDR2 YYEEEE. V lost 0 bases, J lost 7 bases, and 8 bases lay in between. This chain's CDR3 is CASSLGGYQPQHF. In DNA, the CDR3 is TGTGCCAGCAGCTTGGGGGGGTACCAGCCCCAGCATTTT.

This clone was counted a few times. The chain links TRBV4-2 to TRBJ2-7, with 7 bases identical to TRBD1. CDR1 and CDR2 from the germline V gene are LGHNA and YNFKEQ. The junction had 14 bases not matched to a gene; V was cut back by 0 bases and J by 0 bases. The CDR3 consists of 19 residues. CDR3 DNA: TGTGCCAGCAGCCAAGATCAACCAGGGACAGCCGATTCCTCCTACGAGCAGTACTTC. It specifies CASSQDQPGTADSSYEQYF.

This clone was detected a few times. The chain recombines TRBV7-2 with TRBJ2-3; a weak D match, TRBD2 (5 bases). Per the germline V gene, CDR1 is SGHTA and CDR2 is FQGNSA. This CDR3 comprises 13 residues. The V end was cut by 5 bases, the J end by 6 bases, with 12 bases between. The CDR3 region has the DNA TGTGCCAGCAGCCCCGGGGATTCGGATACGCAGTATTTT. It specifies CASSPGDSDTQYF.

The table lists this clone with a few counts. The chain recombines TRBV10-1 with TRBJ2-2; 8 bases map to TRBD2. The V gene's germline CDR1 is WNHNN and CDR2 SYGVQD (reference sequence). V lost 4 bases, J lost 1 base, and 5 bases stayed unmatched. The CDR3 runs 16 residues. CDR3: CASSGQTSVNTGELFF. In DNA, the CDR3 is TGCGCCAGCAGTGGCCAGACTAGCGTGAACACCGGGGAGCTGTTTTTT.

This chain links TRBV29-1 with TRBJ2-3; D ambiguous. Germline assignment: CDR1 SQVTM and CDR2 ANQGSEA. The CDR3 has 14 amino acids. The ends were cut back, 5 bases at V and 0 bases at J, with 12 bases in the middle. The CDR3 spells CSVLPQTSTDTQYF. The CDR3 DNA sequence: TGCAGCGTTCTGCCGCAAACTAGCACAGATACGCAGTATTTT.

This clone was counted only a few times. The chain has TRBV7-2 and TRBJ2-6, with D tentatively TRBD1 (5 bases). Germline V gene lookup returns CDR1 SGHTA and CDR2 FQGNSA. The CDR3 runs to 16 residues. V lost 3 bases, J lost 0 bases, and 9 bases lay in between. The CDR3, as DNA: TGTGCCAGCAGCTTCCCTGACAGCTCTGGGGCCAACGTCCTGACTTTC. Its translation: CASSFPDSSGANVLTF.

This chain uses TRBV7-9 with TRBJ2-3; no definite D call. Germline V CDR1 and CDR2: SEHNR, FQNEAQ (reference sequence). Trimming shortened V by 1 base and J by 0 bases, and 8 bases separated the two germline ends. The CDR3 has 15 amino acids. The CDR3 DNA sequence: TGTGCCAGCAGCTTAGGCAGGACGAGCACAGATACGCAGTATTTT. Its protein is CASSLGRTSTDTQYF.

Comment on this clone: Other nucleotide sequences in the sample specify the same CDR3. CDR3 nucleotides: TGTGCCAGCAGTTTCCAGGGAACCGGGGAGCTGTTTTTT. This codes for CASSFQGTGELFF. The chain employs TRBV7-9 and TRBJ2-2; the D gene is possibly TRBD1 (5 bases). This CDR3 has 13 amino acids. Germline V CDR1 and CDR2: SEHNR, FQNEAQ (reference sequence). V dropped 6 bases and J dropped 5 bases, with 10 bases sitting between them. Based on the CDR3 plus reference TRBV7-9 and TRBJ2-2, the full variable domain is DTGVSQNPRHKITKRGQNVTFRCDPISEHNRLYWYRQTLGQGPEFLTYFQNEAQLEKSRLLSDRFSAERPKGSFSTLEIQRTEQGDSAMYLCASSFQGTGELFFGEGSRLTVL.

The CDR3 region has the DNA TGTGCCAGCAGCTCGGGGACTAGCGCGACATCCTACAATGAGCAGTTCTTC. Translation gives CASSSGTSATSYNEQFF. V and J are TRBV5-4 and TRBJ2-1; 10 positions match TRBD2. V shed 3 bases, J shed 1 base, and the junction held 7 bases outside the gene matches. From germline, CDR1 is SGHNT and CDR2 YYREEE (reference sequence). CDR3 length equals 17 residues.

The chain joins TRBV29-1 to TRBJ2-1; D is uncertain. Germline V gene sequence: CDR1 SQVTM, CDR2 ANQGSEA. There are 13 residues in the CDR3. V lost 2 bases and J lost 2, with 7 bases in between. CDR3 amino acids: CSVEIQTYNEQFF. The CDR3 nucleotides are TGCAGCGTTGAAATACAGACCTACAATGAGCAGTTCTTC.

The chain recombines TRBV11-2 with TRBJ2-3; D call uncertain. From germline, CDR1 is SGHAT and CDR2 FQNNGV. The CDR3 runs to 13 residues. Trimming cost V 1 base and J 4 bases, with 6 bases left between them. CDR3 in DNA: TGTGCCAGCAGCTTAGGCTTCCCAGATACGCAGTATTTT. It encodes CASSLGFPDTQYF. The full variable domain, completed using reference TRBV11-2 and TRBJ2-3, is EAGVAQSPRYKIIEKRQSVAFWCNPISGHATLYWYQQILGQGPKLLIQFQNNGVVDDSQLPKDRFSAERLKGVDSTLKIQPAKLEDSAVYLCASSLGFPDTQYFGPGTRLTVL.

The V and J genes are TRBV6-5 and TRBJ2-3, with a weak D call TRBD2 (5 bases). Germline V gives CDR1 MNHEY, CDR2 SVGAGI. The CDR3 consists of 14 residues. With 0 bases removed from V and 5 bases from J, the gap between germline ends came to 9 bases. CDR3 nucleotides: TGTGCCAGCAGTTACTCCGGGATTGGAGATACGCAGTATTTT. Amino acids: CASSYSGIGDTQYF.

This chain joins TRBV4-2 and TRBJ2-7; perhaps TRBD1 as D (6 bases). The V end lost 2 bases, the J end lost 4 bases, and 15 bases lay between the germline ends. The germline V gene has CDR1 LGHNA and CDR2 YNFKEQ. The length of the CDR3 is 15 residues. In DNA, the CDR3 is TGTGCCAGCAGCCAACCCGGGACACCTCAATACGAGCAGTACTTC. As protein: CASSQPGTPQYEQYF.

This rearrangement joins TRBV4-3 to TRBJ2-1; 7 positions match TRBD1. With 2 bases clipped from V and 8 bases from J, the junction kept 6 bases outside the gene matches. CDR1 LGHNA and CDR2 YSLEER come from the germline V gene. The CDR3 has 14 amino acids. CDR3 nucleotide sequence: TGCGCCAGCAGCCAAAGGACAGGCGGTTATGAGCAGTTCTTC. This codes for CASSQRTGGYEQFF.

The chain is built from TRBV7-2 and TRBJ1-2; possible D gene TRBD1, 6 bases. In germline, CDR1 is SGHTA, CDR2 FQGNSA. The ends were cut back, 5 bases at V and 5 bases at J, with 12 bases in the middle. The CDR3 extends over 13 amino acids. The CDR3 protein is CASSPQGEYGYTF. Here the CDR3 DNA reads TGTGCCAGCAGCCCACAGGGAGAATATGGCTACACCTTC.

The chain combines TRBV9 with TRBJ1-5; the D is unclear. Per the germline V gene, CDR1 is SGDLS and CDR2 is YYNGEE. V dropped 4 bases and J dropped 0 bases, with 8 bases sitting between them. This CDR3 is built from 14 residues. As DNA, the CDR3 is TGTGCCAGCAGCATCGGGGATAGCAATCAGCCCCAGCATTTT. It specifies CASSIGDSNQPQHF.

The rearrangement uses TRBV4-1 and TRBJ2-1; no definite D call. The CDR3 sequence is 14 residues long. V lost 4 bases, J lost 6 bases, and 13 bases lay in between. Germline CDR1 and CDR2: MGHRA and YSYEKL. The CDR3 sequence is CASSPAGQSNEQFF. The CDR3 nucleotides read TGCGCCAGCAGCCCAGCCGGGCAGAGCAATGAGCAGTTCTTC.

The genes are TRBV30 and TRBJ2-7, with 7 bases fitting TRBD1. CDR1 GTSNPN and CDR2 SVGIG come from the germline V gene (reference sequence). The V gene end was trimmed by 4 bases and the J gene end by 2 bases; junction bases not matched to a gene: 5. The length of the CDR3 is 13 residues. DNA of the CDR3: TGTGCCTGGAACCGGGACAGTGCCTACGAGCAGTACTTC. Residues: CAWNRDSAYEQYF.

This clone is deemed medium-sized. The chain couples TRBV13 to TRBJ1-1; D might be TRBD1 (6 bases). The CDR3 extends over 14 amino acids. V lost 3 bases and J lost 3, with 11 bases in between. The germline V gene encodes CDR1 PRHDT and CDR2 FYEKMQ (reference sequence). The CDR3 sequence: CASSFGGGDTEAFF. For the CDR3, the DNA is TGTGCCAGCAGCTTTGGGGGCGGGGACACTGAAGCTTTCTTT.